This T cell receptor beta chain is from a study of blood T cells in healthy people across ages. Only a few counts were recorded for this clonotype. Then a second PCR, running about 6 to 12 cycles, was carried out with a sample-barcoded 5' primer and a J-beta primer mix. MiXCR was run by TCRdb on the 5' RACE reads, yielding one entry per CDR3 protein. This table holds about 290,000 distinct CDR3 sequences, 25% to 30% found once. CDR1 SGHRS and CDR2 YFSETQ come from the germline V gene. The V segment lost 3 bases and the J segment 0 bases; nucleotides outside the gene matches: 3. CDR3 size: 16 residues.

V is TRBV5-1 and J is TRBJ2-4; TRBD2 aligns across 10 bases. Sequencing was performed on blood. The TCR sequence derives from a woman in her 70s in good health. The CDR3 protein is CASSSWTSGAKNIQYF. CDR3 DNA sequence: TGCGCCAGCAGCTCATGGACTAGCGGAGCCAAAAACATTCAGTACTTC.